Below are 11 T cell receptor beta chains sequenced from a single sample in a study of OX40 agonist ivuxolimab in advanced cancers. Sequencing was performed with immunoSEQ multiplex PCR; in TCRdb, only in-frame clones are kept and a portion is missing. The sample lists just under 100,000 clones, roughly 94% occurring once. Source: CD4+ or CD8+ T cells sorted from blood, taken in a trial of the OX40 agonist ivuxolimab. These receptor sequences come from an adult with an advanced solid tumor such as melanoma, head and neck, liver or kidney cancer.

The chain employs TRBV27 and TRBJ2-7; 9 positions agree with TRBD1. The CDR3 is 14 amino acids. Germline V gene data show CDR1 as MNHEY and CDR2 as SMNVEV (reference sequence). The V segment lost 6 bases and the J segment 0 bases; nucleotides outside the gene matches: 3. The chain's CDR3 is CASRRDRVSYEQYF. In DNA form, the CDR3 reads TGTGCCAGCAGGCGGGACAGGGTCTCCTACGAGCAGTACTTC.

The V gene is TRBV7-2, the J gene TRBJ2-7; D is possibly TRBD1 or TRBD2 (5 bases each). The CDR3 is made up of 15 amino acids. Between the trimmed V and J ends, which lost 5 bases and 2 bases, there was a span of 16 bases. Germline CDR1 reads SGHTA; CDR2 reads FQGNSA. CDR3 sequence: CASSPSGTFAYEQYF. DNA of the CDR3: TGTGCCAGCAGCCCCTCCGGGACCTTTGCCTACGAGCAGTACTTC.

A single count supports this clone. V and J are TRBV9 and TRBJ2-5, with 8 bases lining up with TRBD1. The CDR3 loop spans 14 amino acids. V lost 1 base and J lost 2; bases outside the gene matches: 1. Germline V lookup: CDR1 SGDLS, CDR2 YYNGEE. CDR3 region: CASSVRTGQETQYF. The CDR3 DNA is TGTGCCAGCAGCGTACGGACAGGGCAAGAGACCCAGTACTTC.

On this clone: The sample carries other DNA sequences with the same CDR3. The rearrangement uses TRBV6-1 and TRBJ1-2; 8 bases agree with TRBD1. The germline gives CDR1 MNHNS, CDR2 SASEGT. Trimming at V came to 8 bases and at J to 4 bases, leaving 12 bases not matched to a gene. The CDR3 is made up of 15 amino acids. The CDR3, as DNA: TGTGCCAGCTCAGCCGGACAGGGATCCTCCTATGGCTACACCTTC. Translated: CASSAGQGSSYGYTF.

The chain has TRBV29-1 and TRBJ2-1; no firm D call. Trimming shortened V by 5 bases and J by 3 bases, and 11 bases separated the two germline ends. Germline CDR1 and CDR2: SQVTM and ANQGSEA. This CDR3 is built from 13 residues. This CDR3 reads CSVHKPLYNEQFF. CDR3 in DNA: TGCAGCGTTCATAAACCCCTCTACAATGAGCAGTTCTTC.

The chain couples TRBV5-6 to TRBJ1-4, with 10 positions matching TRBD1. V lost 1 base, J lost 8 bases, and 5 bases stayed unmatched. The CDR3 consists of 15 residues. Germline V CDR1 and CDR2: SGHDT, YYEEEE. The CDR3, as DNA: TGTGCCAGCAGCTTGTTGGGACAGGGGAAAGAAAAACTGTTTTTT. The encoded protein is CASSLLGQGKEKLFF.

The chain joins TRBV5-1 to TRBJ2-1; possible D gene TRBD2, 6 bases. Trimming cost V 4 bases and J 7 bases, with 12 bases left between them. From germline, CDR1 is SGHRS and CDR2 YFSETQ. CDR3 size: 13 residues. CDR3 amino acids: CASSRSTRNEQFF. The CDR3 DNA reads TGCGCCAGCAGCCGCTCGACTAGAAATGAGCAGTTCTTC.

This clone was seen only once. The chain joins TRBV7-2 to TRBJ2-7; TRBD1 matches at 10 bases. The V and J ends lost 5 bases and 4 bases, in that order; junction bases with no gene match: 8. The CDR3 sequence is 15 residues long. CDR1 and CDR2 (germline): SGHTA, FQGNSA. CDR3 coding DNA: TGTGCCAGCAGCACCCGACAGGGGGCGGCGTACGAGCAGTACTTC. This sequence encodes CASSTRQGAAYEQYF.

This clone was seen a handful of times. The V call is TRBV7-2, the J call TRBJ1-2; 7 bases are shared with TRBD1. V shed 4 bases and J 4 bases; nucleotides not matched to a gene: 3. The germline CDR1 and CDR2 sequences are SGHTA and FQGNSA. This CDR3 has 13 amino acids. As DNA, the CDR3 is TGTGCCAGCAGCTCGGGGACAGCCTATGGCTACACCTTC. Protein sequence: CASSSGTAYGYTF. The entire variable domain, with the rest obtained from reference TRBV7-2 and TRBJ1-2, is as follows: GAGVSQSPSNKVTEKGKDVELRCDPISGHTALYWYRQSLGQGLEFLIYFQGNSAPDKSGLPSDRFSAERTGGSVSTLTIQRTQQEDSAVYLCASSSGTAYGYTFGSGTRLTVV.

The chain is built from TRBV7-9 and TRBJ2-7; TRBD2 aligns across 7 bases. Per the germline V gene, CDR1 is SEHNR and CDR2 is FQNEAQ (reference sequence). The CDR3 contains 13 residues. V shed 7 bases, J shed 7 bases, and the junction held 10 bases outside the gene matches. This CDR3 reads CASNGLVPGEQYF. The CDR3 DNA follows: TGTGCCAGCAACGGACTAGTCCCTGGGGAGCAGTACTTC.

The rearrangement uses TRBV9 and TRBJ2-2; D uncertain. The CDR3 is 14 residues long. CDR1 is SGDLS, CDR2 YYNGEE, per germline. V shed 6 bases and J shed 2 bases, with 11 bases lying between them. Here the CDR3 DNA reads TGTGCCAGCACCCGCGACACCAACACCGGGGAGCTGTTTTTT. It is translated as CASTRDTNTGELFF.